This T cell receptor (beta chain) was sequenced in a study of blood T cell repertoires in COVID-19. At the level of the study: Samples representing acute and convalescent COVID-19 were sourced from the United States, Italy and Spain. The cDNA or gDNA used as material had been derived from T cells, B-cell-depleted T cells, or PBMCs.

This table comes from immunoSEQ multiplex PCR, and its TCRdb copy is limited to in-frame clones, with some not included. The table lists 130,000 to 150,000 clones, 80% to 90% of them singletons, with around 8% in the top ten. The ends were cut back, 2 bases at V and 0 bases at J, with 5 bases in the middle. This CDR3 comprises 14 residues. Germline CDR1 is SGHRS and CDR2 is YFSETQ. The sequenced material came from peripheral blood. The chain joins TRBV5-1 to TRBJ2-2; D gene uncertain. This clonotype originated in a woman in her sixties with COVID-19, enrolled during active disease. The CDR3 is CASSFTANTGELFF. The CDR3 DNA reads TGCGCCAGCAGCTTCACAGCGAACACCGGGGAGCTGTTTTTT.